The 27 T cell receptor beta chains listed next were all sequenced from one sample in a study of T-cell reconstitution after alpha-beta-depleted transplantation in children. Study-wide results and limits: A year had passed since transplant, and T-cell counts and diversity by then came mostly from newly produced T cells.

Preparation of the TCRbeta library used unique molecular identifiers. TCRdb re-called the PCR reads with MiXCR, one entry per CDR3 protein. The data contain about 300,000 distinct CDR3 sequences, 7.5% to 9% of them singletons. Their antigens are not known. The sample here was peripheral blood, taken 360 days after TCRalphabeta/CD19-depleted stem cell transplant. The receptors here all came from a female patient between 2 and 15 years old who had a stem cell transplant for Fanconi anemia, so the T cells may come from the graft donor.

In its sample, this clonotype was seen a few times. This chain joins TRBV6-5 and TRBJ2-1; D uncertain. Trimming removed 1 base from V and 10 bases from J, with 17 bases in between. The V gene's germline CDR1 is MNHEY and CDR2 SVGAGI. CDR3 length: 15 amino acids. The CDR3 DNA is TGTGCCAGCAGTTACTTGAACCCCCCTGTAGTGGAGCAGTTCTTC. Translation: CASSYLNPPVVEQFF.

This clonotype was observed a handful of times. The chain joins TRBV9 to TRBJ2-2, with TRBD2 identical over 14 bases. CDR1 is SGDLS, CDR2 YYNGEE, per germline. V dropped 4 bases and J dropped 4; count of bases not matched to a gene: 9. This CDR3 is built from 18 residues. As DNA, the CDR3 is TGTGCCAGCAGCCTAGCCGGACTAGCGGGGGGTCCCACCGGGGAGCTGTTTTTT. This codes for CASSLAGLAGGPTGELFF.

This clonotype was observed many times. The chain is built from TRBV12-3 or TRBV12-4 and TRBJ2-5; 9 bases agree with TRBD2. This CDR3 has 17 amino acids. J gave up 3 bases and V 3 bases, and 11 bases lay outside the gene matches. The DNA for the CDR3 is TGTGCCAGCAGTTTCGCCCTCCGGGGCGGGGGGGAAGAGACCCAGTACTTC. Protein product: CASSFALRGGGEETQYF.

The V gene is TRBV6-1, the J gene TRBJ2-1; 10 nucleotides match TRBD1. The germline gives CDR1 MNHNS, CDR2 SASEGT. The length of the CDR3 is 14 residues. The junction had 7 bases not matched to a gene; V was cut back by 6 bases and J by 8 bases. The CDR3 DNA is TGTGCCAGCAGCAGACAGGGGGCTATCGATGAGCAGTTCTTC. It codes for CASSRQGAIDEQFF.

This clonotype appeared many times. The chain combines TRBV18 with TRBJ1-5; TRBD1 might be the D (6 bases). The CDR3 contains 14 residues. CDR1 KGHSH and CDR2 LQKENI come from the germline V gene. The V gene lost 2 bases and the J gene lost 6 bases, with 11 bases spanning the gap. CDR3 nucleotides: TGTGCCAGCTCACCAACAGGGATAGGTCAGCCCCAGCATTTT. It translates to CASSPTGIGQPQHF.

This clonotype came up many times. The V and J genes are TRBV7-9 and TRBJ2-7; D not resolved. In germline, CDR1 is SEHNR, CDR2 FQNEAQ (reference sequence). V lost 8 bases, J lost 3 bases, and 14 bases lay in between. This CDR3 has 13 amino acids. DNA for the CDR3: TGTGCCAGCTCTTGGCGGCAGAGCTACGAGCAGTACTTC. Protein product: CASSWRQSYEQYF.

The chain combines TRBV28 with TRBJ2-7; TRBD2 might be the D (6 bases). The V and J ends lost 5 bases and 6 bases respectively, with 14 bases between them. From germline, CDR1 is MDHEN and CDR2 SYDVKM. The CDR3 is made up of 13 amino acids. The CDR3 DNA reads TGTGCCAGCAGTATTCCGGGACTCCGCGAGCAGTACTTC. Its translation is CASSIPGLREQYF. The full variable domain, rest sourced from reference TRBV28 and TRBJ2-7, is DVKVTQSSRYLVKRTGEKVFLECVQDMDHENMFWYRQDPGLGLRLIYFSYDVKMKEKGDIPEGYSVSREKKERFSLILESASTNQTSMYLCASSIPGLREQYFGPGTRLTVT.

This clonotype has ten or more counts. The chain recombines TRBV28 with TRBJ2-2; 8 bases map to TRBD2. The V segment lost 8 bases and the J segment 4 bases; nucleotides outside the gene matches: 15. This CDR3 contains 17 residues. Looked up from germline, CDR1 is MDHEN and CDR2 is SYDVKM. The CDR3: CASFFKGTRGFTGELFF. The CDR3 DNA sequence: TGTGCCAGCTTTTTTAAAGGGACTAGGGGGTTCACCGGGGAGCTGTTTTTT.

This clonotype was seen at least ten times. The rearrangement links TRBV29-1 to TRBJ2-5, with TRBD2 matching over 7 bases. The CDR3 is 13 residues long. Germline V gene lookup returns CDR1 SQVTM and CDR2 ANQGSEA. V dropped 6 bases and J dropped 2; count of bases not matched to a gene: 6. This CDR3 reads CSVYAGAQETQYF. CDR3 bases: TGCAGCGTCTACGCGGGAGCACAAGAGACCCAGTACTTC.

Turning to this clonotype: A read error may be the cause here, since a much bigger clone is one base away. The chain combines TRBV5-1 with TRBJ2-7; 10 positions match TRBD2. Germline assignment: CDR1 SGHRS and CDR2 YFSETQ. V lost 0 bases, J lost 3 bases, and 3 bases stayed unmatched. CDR3 length equals 15 residues. The CDR3 DNA reads as TGCGCCAGCAGCTTGGCTAGCGGGGGCATCTACGAGCAGTACTTC. Translation gives CASSLASGGIYEQYF. The whole variable domain, filled in from reference TRBV5-1 and TRBJ2-7, reads KAGVTQTPRYLIKTRGQQVTLSCSPISGHRSVSWYQQTPGQGLQFLFEYFSETQRNKGNFPGRFSGRQFSNSRSEMNVSTLELGDSALYLCASSLASGGIYEQYFGPGTRLTVT.

This clonotype came up many times. The genes are TRBV12-5 and TRBJ2-7, with D perhaps matching TRBD1 or TRBD2 (5 bases each). V was cut by 1 base and J by 2 bases, with 21 bases left in between. Germline values: CDR1 LGHNT, CDR2 FRNRAP. This CDR3 has 18 amino acids. The DNA for the CDR3 is TGTGCTAGTGGTTTGGGAGTGGTAATCCGGGACGCTGCCTACGAGCAGTACTTC. Its protein is CASGLGVVIRDAAYEQYF.

This clonotype has just a few counts. The chain employs TRBV5-1 and TRBJ2-3, with D perhaps given as TRBD1 or TRBD2 (6 bases each). The ends were cut back, 4 bases at V and 3 bases at J, with 21 bases in the middle. The CDR3 has 17 residues. Germline lookup yields CDR1 SGHRS and CDR2 YFSETQ. CDR3 in amino acids: CASSLGGGLGRTDTQYF. In DNA form, the CDR3 reads TGCGCCAGCAGCCTCGGAGGGGGGCTAGGTAGGACAGATACGCAGTATTTT.

In its sample, this clonotype was seen many times. V is TRBV20-1 and J is TRBJ2-7; D might be TRBD1 or TRBD2, each matching 5 bases. The CDR3 contains 16 residues. Germline loops: CDR1 DFQATT, CDR2 SNEGSKA (reference sequence). The ends were cut back, 0 bases at V and 3 bases at J, with 18 bases in the middle. DNA for the CDR3: TGCAGTGCTAGAGATCCGGGGACGGCTCTCTACTACGAGCAGTACTTC. It codes for CSARDPGTALYYEQYF.

This clonotype was counted ten times or more. This rearrangement joins TRBV4-1 to TRBJ1-2; D is perhaps TRBD1 (6 bases). The CDR3 runs 16 residues. CDR1 and CDR2 from the germline V gene are MGHRA and YSYEKL. With 2 bases removed from V and 8 bases from J, the gap between germline ends came to 21 bases. CDR3 DNA: TGCGCCAGCAGCCAAACGGGTGTCCAGGGGCTGTACGGCTACACCTTC. Amino acids: CASSQTGVQGLYGYTF.

Ten or more counts support this clonotype. The rearrangement uses TRBV28 and TRBJ2-7; 8 nucleotides agree with TRBD2. J lost 2 bases, V lost 6 bases, and 6 bases had no gene match. CDR1 and CDR2 (germline): MDHEN, SYDVKM. The CDR3 is 14 residues long. CDR3 DNA: TGTGCCAGCAGCCGAAGCGGGGGTCCCTACGAGCAGTACTTC. It yields the protein CASSRSGGPYEQYF.

This sequence joins TRBV5-1 and TRBJ1-2; D uncertain. The germline gives CDR1 SGHRS, CDR2 YFSETQ. V shed 0 bases and J shed 7 bases, with 13 bases lying between them. CDR3 size: 14 residues. DNA for the CDR3: TGCGCCAGCAGCTTGGCCACTGGGGTGAGTGGCTACACCTTC. This gives the protein CASSLATGVSGYTF.

This clonotype was counted many times. J is TRBJ2-3 and V is TRBV5-1; a possible D gene is TRBD2 (5 bases). Germline loops: CDR1 SGHRS, CDR2 YFSETQ. The CDR3 is 15 residues long. V was clipped by 1 base and J by 4 bases, with 13 bases between them. This CDR3 is CASSLRIEGADTQYF. The CDR3 nucleotides are TGCGCCAGCAGCTTGAGAATAGAGGGCGCAGATACGCAGTATTTT.

This clonotype was seen a few times. This sequence joins TRBV5-1 and TRBJ2-2, with 7 bases that match TRBD1. Germline V gene sequence: CDR1 SGHRS, CDR2 YFSETQ. V trimming: 0 bases; J trimming: 5 bases; junction bases outside the gene matches: 10. CDR3 length equals 17 residues. The CDR3 DNA follows: TGCGCCAGCAGCTTGGCGGGACAGCTGCTATCAACCGGGGAGCTGTTTTTT. This gives the protein CASSLAGQLLSTGELFF.

This chain joins TRBV20-1 and TRBJ1-1; TRBD1 aligns across 7 bases. The J segment lost 0 bases and the V segment lost 3 bases, leaving 10 bases of the junction unmatched. The CDR3 is 16 residues long. Germline V lookup: CDR1 DFQATT, CDR2 SNEGSKA (reference sequence). The CDR3 bases are TGCAGTGCTAGTGAAGAGGGGGCTTATATGAACACTGAAGCTTTCTTT. Its protein product is CSASEEGAYMNTEAFF.

In its sample, this clonotype was seen many times. This chain connects TRBV7-9 to TRBJ1-1; 7 bases fit TRBD1. Unmatched junction bases numbered 19, after V lost 5 bases and J lost 4 bases. Germline assignment: CDR1 SEHNR and CDR2 FQNEAQ (reference sequence). CDR3 size: 18 residues. The CDR3: CASSTGSSVGQISTEAFF. CDR3 sequence (DNA): TGTGCCAGCAGCACAGGAAGTAGTGTGGGACAGATCAGCACTGAAGCTTTCTTT.

This clonotype was detected only a few times. The chain combines TRBV7-6 with TRBJ1-2; D may be TRBD1 (6 bases). Germline V lookup: CDR1 SGHVS, CDR2 FNYEAQ. The CDR3 runs 14 residues. Trimming cost V 1 base and J 8 bases, with 14 bases left between them. CDR3 sequence reads: CASSLDPGEGGYTF. The CDR3 DNA is TGTGCCAGCAGCTTAGACCCAGGGGAAGGAGGCTACACCTTC.

The V and J genes are TRBV6-2 or TRBV6-3 and TRBJ2-7; D is uncertain. Germline CDR1 and CDR2: MNHEY and SVGEGT. V lost 5 bases to trimming and J lost 0 bases, with 11 bases between them. The CDR3 is 14 amino acids. CDR3 coding DNA: TGTGCCAGCAGTACGACGGGTAGCTCCTACGAGCAGTACGTC. Its translation is CASSTTGSSYEQYV.

The chain uses TRBV5-1 and TRBJ1-2, with D perhaps TRBD1 (5 bases). Germline V gene data show CDR1 as SGHRS and CDR2 as YFSETQ. This CDR3 is built from 14 residues. V lost 5 bases to trimming and J lost 4 bases, with 15 bases between them. This CDR3 reads CASRSTGAGYGYTF. The CDR3 DNA reads as TGCGCCAGCAGGTCAACAGGAGCTGGCTATGGCTACACCTTC.

This clonotype was counted ten times or more. This chain connects TRBV20-1 to TRBJ1-1, with TRBD1 as a possible D gene (5 bases). Germline values: CDR1 DFQATT, CDR2 SNEGSKA (reference sequence). V was pared by 3 bases and J by 1 base, with 6 bases between. The CDR3 contains 12 residues. The CDR3 spells CSASRENTEAFF. In nucleotides, the CDR3 is TGCAGTGCTAGCAGGGAGAACACTGAAGCTTTCTTT.

This clonotype was seen a few times. Here the CDR3 reads CASSPAGWDIQYF. The CDR3 DNA sequence: TGTGCCAGCAGCCCGGCGGGGTGGGACATTCAGTACTTC. This sequence joins TRBV7-9 and TRBJ2-4; TRBD2 might be the D (6 bases). Trimming cost V 5 bases and J 8 bases, with 13 bases left between them. This CDR3 has 13 residues. The germline gives CDR1 SEHNR, CDR2 FQNEAQ (reference sequence).

Ten or more counts support this clonotype. V is TRBV5-1 and J is TRBJ1-6, with D possibly being TRBD1 (5 bases). The germline CDR1 and CDR2 sequences are SGHRS and YFSETQ. The CDR3 has 14 amino acids. V shed 3 bases and J shed 9 bases, with 13 bases lying between them. Here the CDR3 reads CASSSTDQGSPLHF. Written as DNA, the CDR3 is TGCGCCAGCAGCTCGACAGATCAGGGTTCACCCCTCCACTTT.

This chain links TRBV28 with TRBJ2-7; D unclear. Trimming shortened V by 3 bases and J by 1 base, and 7 bases separated the two germline ends. The germline V gene has CDR1 MDHEN and CDR2 SYDVKM. The CDR3 runs 13 residues. The CDR3 reads CASSLLESYEQYF. As DNA, the CDR3 is TGTGCCAGCAGTTTGCTGGAATCCTACGAGCAGTACTTC.